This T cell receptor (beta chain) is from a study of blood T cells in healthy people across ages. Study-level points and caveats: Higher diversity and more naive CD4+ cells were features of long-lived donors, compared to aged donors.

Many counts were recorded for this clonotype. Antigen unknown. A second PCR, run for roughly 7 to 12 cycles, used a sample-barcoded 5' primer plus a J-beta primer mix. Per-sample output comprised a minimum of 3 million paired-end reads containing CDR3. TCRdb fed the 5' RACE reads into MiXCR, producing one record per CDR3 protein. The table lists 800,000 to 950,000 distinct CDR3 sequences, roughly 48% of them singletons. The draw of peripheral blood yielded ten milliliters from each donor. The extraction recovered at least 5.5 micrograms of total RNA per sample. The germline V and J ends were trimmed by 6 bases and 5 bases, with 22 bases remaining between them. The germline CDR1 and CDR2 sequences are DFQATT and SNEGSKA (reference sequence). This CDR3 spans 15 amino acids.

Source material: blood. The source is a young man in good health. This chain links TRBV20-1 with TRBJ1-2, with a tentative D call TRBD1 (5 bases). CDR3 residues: CSAHTVPGLSYGYTF. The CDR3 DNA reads TGCAGTGCGCACACCGTACCGGGACTGAGTTATGGCTACACCTTC.